This T cell receptor (beta chain) was sequenced for a study of blood T cell repertoires in COVID-19. In the study overall: The cDNA or gDNA used as material had been derived from T cells, B-cell-depleted T cells, or PBMCs.

Only in-frame clones appear in the TCRdb table, and some are missing; sequencing was by immunoSEQ multiplex PCR. This sample carries almost 200,000 clones, roughly 90% of them seen once, and the ten largest clones take around 8.4%. The TCR originated in a woman under 30 who had recovered from COVID-19. Material for sequencing was PBMCs or T cells enriched from blood (not recorded which).

CDR3 amino acids: CASRKTGATDSPLHF. DNA of the CDR3: TGTGCCAGCAGGAAAACAGGGGCTACGGATTCACCCCTCCACTTT. This rearrangement joins TRBV6-5 to TRBJ1-6, with 7 bases matching TRBD1. V dropped 6 bases and J dropped 8; count of bases not matched to a gene: 10. The CDR3 spans 15 residues. Germline-derived CDR1 and CDR2 are MNHEY and SVGAGI.